Listed below are T cell receptor beta chains from one sample, sequenced in a study of Tregs in tolerant kidney transplant recipients. This table comes from immunoSEQ multiplex PCR, and its TCRdb copy is limited to in-frame clones, with some not included. The table has about 31,000 clones, 82% seen once. Antigens for these TCRs are unknown. Specimen: Tregs from blood cultured with allogeneic cells. These receptors originate from a human donor in good health. CDR3s include the opening cysteine and the closing phenylalanine or tryptophan. The order of the fields is clone size, V gene, J gene, D gene, CDR3 DNA, CDR3 protein. D genes are given only for firm matches. The size of a clone is reported for some rows only, either as once, few or many, or as a class for expanded clones.

NA,TRBV30,TRBJ2-7,NA,TGTGCCTGGAGGAGGGGCCGGGGGGAGCAGTACTTC,CAWRRGRGEQYF
once,TRBV7-9,TRBJ1-6,NA,TGTGCCAGCAGCTTAAGGGGAAGCTCACCCCTCCACTTT,CASSLRGSSPLHF
NA,TRBV2,TRBJ1-1,TRBD1,TGTGCCAGCAGTGCTCCCCCGGGACAGGGGGTCGAAAACACTGAAGCTTTCTTT,CASSAPPGQGVENTEAFF
NA,TRBV7-2,TRBJ1-3,NA,TGTGCCAGCAGCTTAGACGGGGCAGAAGGAAACACCATATATTTT,CASSLDGAEGNTIYF
NA,TRBV27,TRBJ2-1,TRBD1,TGTGCCAGCAGCCGCGGGACAGGGGTCAATGAGCAGTTCTTC,CASSRGTGVNEQFF
NA,TRBV19,TRBJ1-5,NA,TGTGCCAGTAGTTCGTGGGGAAATCAGCCCCAGCATTTT,CASSSWGNQPQHF
NA,TRBV10-2,TRBJ2-3,TRBD2,TGCGCCAGCGGACCGGGGACATTAACGAGAGGACTAGCGGGGGGCCGCACAGATACGCAGTATTTT,CASGPGTLTRGLAGGRTDTQYF
NA,TRBV11-2,TRBJ2-7,TRBD2,TGTGCCAGCAGCCCCAAAACTAGCGGGGGTTATACCTACGAGCAGTACTTC,CASSPKTSGGYTYEQYF
NA,TRBV30,TRBJ1-5,TRBD1,TGTGCCTGGAAGAACTCCGGGACAGGGATCGATCAGCCCCAGCATTTT,CAWKNSGTGIDQPQHF
few,TRBV7-9,TRBJ1-2,NA,TGTGCCAGCAAAGGCGGCTACTATGGCTACACCTTC,CASKGGYYGYTF
NA,TRBV30,TRBJ1-3,NA,TGTGCCTGGACACCCACCGGAAACACCATATATTTT,CAWTPTGNTIYF
NA,TRBV6-5,TRBJ2-7,NA,TGTGCCAGCAGAAATGGGGGCAACGAGCAGTACTTC,CASRNGGNEQYF
few,TRBV5-4,TRBJ2-3,NA,TGTGCCAGCAGCTTGGACAGGGCGGCAGATACGCAGTATTTT,CASSLDRAADTQYF
NA,TRBV6-5,TRBJ2-7,NA,TGTGCCAGCAGCTCTTCTTACGCGCAGTACTTC,CASSSSYAQYF
NA,TRBV30,TRBJ1-1,TRBD1,TGTGCCTGGTCGACAGGGGGCATTTCGGCTGAAGCTTTCTTT,CAWSTGGISAEAFF
NA,TRBV7-9,TRBJ2-7,TRBD2,TGTGCCAGCAGCCCGAGGCTGTCTAGCGGGAGTTACGAGCAGTACTTC,CASSPRLSSGSYEQYF
NA,TRBV5-4,TRBJ2-3,TRBD2,TGTGCCAGCAGCTTTCCCCGTCTAGCGGGAGTTAGAGATACGCAGTATTTT,CASSFPRLAGVRDTQYF
NA,TRBV9,TRBJ1-1,NA,TGTGCCAGCAGCGTAGAGCTCCAGTCTGAAGCTTTCTTT,CASSVELQSEAFF
few,TRBV29-1,TRBJ1-1,TRBD1,TGCAGCGTCGAGACAGGGGGCGCAAACACTGAAGCTTTCTTT,CSVETGGANTEAFF
NA,TRBV6-5,TRBJ1-5,NA,TGTGCCAGCAGTTATCCGGACAACAGGGTGAATCAGCCCCAGCATTTT,CASSYPDNRVNQPQHF
NA,TRBV14,TRBJ1-5,TRBD1,TGTGCCAGCAGCCAGTGGGGGGGGGACAGCCTTAGCAATCAGCCCCAGCATTTT,CASSQWGGDSLSNQPQHF
NA,TRBV11-3,TRBJ2-7,NA,TGTGCCAGCAGCTTAGGACGGGGGCTCGAGCAGTACTTC,CASSLGRGLEQYF
NA,TRBV9,TRBJ2-2,NA,TGTGCCAGCAGCGTCTCCACTGGTGTGTCCCGCACCGGGGAGCTGTTTTTT,CASSVSTGVSRTGELFF
once,TRBV4-1,TRBJ2-7,TRBD2,TGCGCCAGCAGCCCCAAGAGCGGGAGGGCCGGAGGCGTTAACTACGAGCAGTACTTC,CASSPKSGRAGGVNYEQYF
medium-sized,TRBV28,TRBJ2-7,NA,TGTGCCAGCATGGATGGACAAACATCCTACGAGCAGTACTTC,CASMDGQTSYEQYF